This is a list of T cell receptor beta chains from one sample in a study of control samples from healthy donors and cancer patients. Method: immunoSEQ multiplex PCR; TCRdb's copy keeps in-frame clones and lacks some. The sample holds about 82,000 clones; around 94% are singletons and the top ten take around 4.7%. Sequencing was performed on blood. These receptor sequences come from a woman under 30 in good health. The CDR3 runs from the conserved cysteine through the conserved F or W. D genes are given only for firm matches. Part of the rows lack a size; the others show once, few, many or a class for expanded clones.

CDR3 protein: CASSSSPTSGGTYNEQFF
CDR3 DNA: TGTGCCAGCAGCTCCTCCCCTACTAGCGGGGGCACCTACAATGAGCAGTTCTTC
J gene: TRBJ2-1
D gene: TRBD2
clone size: once
V gene: TRBV13

CDR3 protein: CASSLVSSGEKLFF
CDR3 DNA: TGTGCCAGCAGCTTAGTCAGCAGTGGGGAAAAACTGTTTTTT
J gene: TRBJ1-4
D gene: .
clone size: once
V gene: TRBV7-8

CDR3 protein: CASRAMDRLNTEAFF
CDR3 DNA: TGTGCCAGTAGGGCGATGGACAGACTGAACACTGAAGCTTTCTTT
J gene: TRBJ1-1
D gene: .
clone size: .
V gene: TRBV19

CDR3 protein: CASSATSGGPSGANVLTF
CDR3 DNA: TGTGCCAGCAGCGCCACTAGCGGGGGACCCTCTGGGGCCAACGTCCTGACTTTC
J gene: TRBJ2-6
D gene: TRBD2
clone size: .
V gene: TRBV9

CDR3 protein: CASSITGTGKAEAFF
CDR3 DNA: TGTGCCAGTAGTATTACTGGTACTGGGAAGGCTGAAGCTTTCTTT
J gene: TRBJ1-1
D gene: .
clone size: few
V gene: TRBV19

CDR3 protein: CASSLEGTSGNTIYF
CDR3 DNA: TGTGCCAGCAGTTTGGAGGGCACCTCTGGAAACACCATATATTTT
J gene: TRBJ1-3
D gene: .
clone size: .
V gene: TRBV27

CDR3 protein: CASSQVLLNTEAFF
CDR3 DNA: TGTGCCAGCAGCCAAGTTTTGCTGAACACTGAAGCTTTCTTT
J gene: TRBJ1-1
D gene: .
clone size: .
V gene: TRBV4-2

CDR3 protein: CASSQEKNGVTGATITLHF
CDR3 DNA: TGCGCCAGCAGCCAAGAAAAAAACGGAGTGACAGGGGCAACAATCACCCTCCACTTT
J gene: TRBJ1-6
D gene: TRBD1
clone size: .
V gene: TRBV4-1

CDR3 protein: CASSETGSTNEKLFF
CDR3 DNA: TGTGCCAGCAGTGAAACAGGGTCCACTAATGAAAAACTGTTTTTT
J gene: TRBJ1-4
D gene: .
clone size: .
V gene: TRBV28

CDR3 protein: CASKRQGVYEQYF
CDR3 DNA: TGTGCCAGCAAGAGACAGGGGGTCTACGAGCAGTACTTC
J gene: TRBJ2-7
D gene: TRBD1
clone size: .
V gene: TRBV2

CDR3 protein: CASSHRGTQYF
CDR3 DNA: TGTGCCAGCAGTCACAGGGGTACGCAGTATTTT
J gene: TRBJ2-3
D gene: TRBD1
clone size: .
V gene: TRBV6-5

CDR3 protein: CASSKPQSRWETYGYTF
CDR3 DNA: TGTGCCAGCAGTAAACCTCAATCTCGCTGGGAGACCTATGGCTACACCTTC
J gene: TRBJ1-2
D gene: .
clone size: .
V gene: TRBV7-2

CDR3 protein: CASSPGGTASYEQYF
CDR3 DNA: TGTGCCAGCTCACCTGGGGGGACAGCTTCCTACGAGCAGTACTTC
J gene: TRBJ2-7
D gene: .
clone size: .
V gene: TRBV18

CDR3 protein: CASSSGRLLNTEAFF
CDR3 DNA: TGTGCCAGCAGTTCCGGGAGGCTATTGAACACTGAAGCTTTCTTT
J gene: TRBJ1-1
D gene: .
clone size: .
V gene: TRBV2

CDR3 protein: CASSATRTDEQYF
CDR3 DNA: TGCGCCAGCAGTGCCACGCGGACGGACGAGCAGTACTTC
J gene: TRBJ2-7
D gene: .
clone size: .
V gene: TRBV10-2

CDR3 protein: CASSYSRVYNEQFF
CDR3 DNA: TGTGCCAGCAGTTACAGTCGGGTATACAATGAGCAGTTCTTC
J gene: TRBJ2-1
D gene: .
clone size: .
V gene: TRBV6-6

CDR3 protein: CASSESSGRAHEQYF
CDR3 DNA: TGTGCCAGCAGCGAATCTAGCGGGAGGGCCCACGAGCAGTACTTC
J gene: TRBJ2-7
D gene: TRBD2
clone size: .
V gene: TRBV6-2/TRBV6-3

CDR3 protein: CASSSTGSYSSGNTIYF
CDR3 DNA: TGCGCCAGCAGCTCCACGGGTTCTTATAGCTCTGGAAACACCATATATTTT
J gene: TRBJ1-3
D gene: .
clone size: .
V gene: TRBV5-1

CDR3 protein: CASSPIRDYGYTF
CDR3 DNA: TGTGCCAGCTCACCAATCCGGGACTATGGCTACACCTTC
J gene: TRBJ1-2
D gene: .
clone size: .
V gene: TRBV18

CDR3 protein: CASSEGGVVAFF
CDR3 DNA: TGTGCCAGCAGTGAAGGCGGGGTGGTCGCTTTCTTT
J gene: TRBJ1-1
D gene: .
clone size: .
V gene: TRBV2